This T cell receptor (beta chain) was recorded in a study of blood T cell repertoires in COVID-19. Study-wide background: PBMCs, B-cell-depleted T cells, or T cells provided the cDNA or gDNA that made up the material.

How the authors handled the data: From reference gene primer amplification, estimates of nucleated cell counts were derived. Assay used: immunoSEQ multiplex PCR; TCRdb lists only in-frame clones, some missing. V, J and clone size are taken as reported in that table, and D and trimming were inferred from the DNA itself. The sample includes about 70,000 clones, roughly 84% of them seen just once. The germline CDR1 and CDR2 sequences are MDHEN and SYDVKM. The CDR3 contains 13 residues. V shed 5 bases and J shed 7 bases, with 14 bases lying between them. While infection was still active, Seattle patients were enrolled and then followed longitudinally.

The sequenced sample consisted of peripheral blood. The chain has TRBV28 and TRBJ1-2; D remains ambiguous. This sequence originates from a man between 25 and 39 years old with COVID-19, enrolled during active disease. The chain's CDR3 is CASSPPGIAGYTF. DNA of the CDR3: TGTGCCAGCAGTCCGCCCGGGATCGCTGGCTACACCTTC.